The rows below give T cell receptor beta chains drawn from one sample of a study of CD8 T cells in ankylosing spondylitis. A single record per CDR3 protein comes from TCRdb applying MiXCR to the 5' RACE reads. This sample has about 750,000 distinct CDR3 sequences, with about 20% found just once. The specimen sequenced was blood, either unsorted or a sorted T cell fraction (not recorded which). These receptors all come from a male donor with ankylosing spondylitis. The CDR3 runs from the conserved cysteine through the conserved F or W. A D gene is named only where the DNA matches it firmly. Clone size is given for some rows only: seen once, a few or many times, or a class if the clone is expanded.

len	v_gene	d_gene	j_gene	abundance	CDR3nt	CDR3aa
12	TRBV6-1	-	TRBJ2-7	-	TGTGCCAGCAGTGAAGCGCACTACGAGCAGTACTTC	CASSEAHYEQYF
14	TRBV20-1	TRBD2	TRBJ2-7	-	TGCAGTGCTCGAAAGACTAGCGGGAGAGACGAGCAGTACTTC	CSARKTSGRDEQYF
17	TRBV7-3	TRBD2	TRBJ2-1	few	TGTGCCAGCAGCTTAGAAGGAGGACTAGCGGCCCGCAATGAGCAGTTCTTC	CASSLEGGLAARNEQFF
13	TRBV6-6	-	TRBJ1-1	few	TGTGCCAGCATCGATGAGGTGAACACTGAAGCTTTCTTT	CASIDEVNTEAFF
15	TRBV20-1	TRBD1	TRBJ1-5	few	TGCAGTGCTGGGTCGGGACAGGGCCGTAATCAGCCCCAGCATTTT	CSAGSGQGRNQPQHF
14	TRBV3-1	-	TRBJ1-4	few	TGTGCCACCCGACGGGGTGCAACTAATGAAAAACTGTTTTTT	CATRRGATNEKLFF
16	TRBV5-1	-	TRBJ2-5	few	TGCGCCAGCAGCCCTATGGTGGTAGGGGTCGGGGAGACCCAGTACTTC	CASSPMVVGVGETQYF
16	TRBV7-6	TRBD1	TRBJ2-1	few	TGTGCCAGCAGCTCGAGGGGGGACAGGGCCTACAATGAGCAGTTCTTC	CASSSRGDRAYNEQFF
15	TRBV7-9	-	TRBJ2-1	-	TGTGCCAGCAGCTTAATGTCGGGCCTCTACAATGAGCAGTTCTTC	CASSLMSGLYNEQFF
18	TRBV12-3/TRBV12-4	TRBD2	TRBJ2-1	-	TGTACCAGCAGTTTAAGAGGACTAGCGGGGGGCGGGAGGAATGAGCAGTTCTTC	CTSSLRGLAGGGRNEQFF
13	TRBV29-1	-	TRBJ2-2	few	TGCAGCGTTGGCCAGAAGAACACCGGGGAGCTGTTTTTT	CSVGQKNTGELFF
13	TRBV20-1	-	TRBJ2-7	-	TGCAGTGCAGGAGGGACCGTGACCTACGAGCAGTACTTC	CSAGGTVTYEQYF
14	TRBV7-9	-	TRBJ1-1	-	TGTGCCAGCAGCCCCTTGGACATGAACACTGAAGCTTTCTTT	CASSPLDMNTEAFF
15	TRBV6-5	TRBD1	TRBJ2-1	few	TGTGCCAGCAGTTTTGACAGGGGAGTCCACAATGAGCAGTTCTTC	CASSFDRGVHNEQFF
17	TRBV6-1	-	TRBJ2-5	-	TGTGCCAGCAGTGAAAGGTATCGGGCAGTATCCCAAGAGACCCAGTACTTC	CASSERYRAVSQETQYF
12	TRBV30	-	TRBJ2-7	-	TGTGCCTGGAGTGTTTTTGAAAACGAGCAGTACTTC	CAWSVFENEQYF
16	TRBV6-5	-	TRBJ1-1	-	TGTGCCAGCAGTTACTCACAAGGCGAAGGGAACACTGAAGCTTTCTTT	CASSYSQGEGNTEAFF
14	TRBV29-1	-	TRBJ2-3	-	TGCAGCGTTCTGCGACTAGAGGCGCTAGGTACGCAGTATTTT	CSVLRLEALGTQYF
16	TRBV7-8	-	TRBJ2-1	-	TGTGCCAGCAGCTTGGCGGGGGCTCGAGGGGGTCATGAGCAGTTCTTC	CASSLAGARGGHEQFF
16	TRBV4-1	-	TRBJ1-3	few	TGCGCCAGCAGCCAAGAGGGCAGCTTAATTGGAAACACCATATATTTT	CASSQEGSLIGNTIYF
14	TRBV7-2	-	TRBJ1-2	-	TGTGCCAGCAGCTTAGTCGGGGGGACCTATGGCTACACCTTC	CASSLVGGTYGYTF
12	TRBV6-2/TRBV6-3	-	TRBJ1-2	-	TGTGCCAGCAGTGGGGACGCCTATGGCTACACCTTC	CASSGDAYGYTF
14	TRBV29-1	TRBD1	TRBJ2-3	few	TGCAGCGCGCCTGGGACAGGGGGCGCAGATACGCAGTATTTT	CSAPGTGGADTQYF
12	TRBV29-1	-	TRBJ1-2	-	TGCAGCGTTGAAGATTTACGGGAAGGCTACACCTTC	CSVEDLREGYTF
15	TRBV4-2	-	TRBJ2-7	few	TGTGCCAGCAGCCCCGCCGGGACCTCCTCCTACGAGCAGTACTTC	CASSPAGTSSYEQYF
16	TRBV6-1	TRBD1	TRBJ1-1	-	TGTGCCAGCAGTACCAACCCGACAGGGGGGAACACTGAAGCTTTCTTT	CASSTNPTGGNTEAFF
15	TRBV28	TRBD1	TRBJ1-4	-	TGTGCCAGCAGACCTTGGGGACAGGAGAATGAAAAACTGTTTTTT	CASRPWGQENEKLFF
12	TRBV29-1	TRBD1	TRBJ2-3	few	TGCAGCACCGACAGGGGAATCGATACGCAGTATTTT	CSTDRGIDTQYF
12	TRBV10-3	-	TRBJ1-1	-	TGTGCCATCAGTGAGACCTGGTATGAAGCTTTCTTT	CAISETWYEAFF
16	TRBV7-3	-	TRBJ1-1	-	TGTGCCAGCAGCTCCCGGGGAGGGATAATGAACACTGAAGCTTTCTTT	CASSSRGGIMNTEAFF
13	TRBV12-3/TRBV12-4	-	TRBJ2-3	-	TGTGCCAGCAGTTATTTAAACACAGATACGCAGTATTTT	CASSYLNTDTQYF
14	TRBV11-3	-	TRBJ1-3	-	TGTGCCAGCAGCACCCACCAACAGGGAAACACCATATATTTT	CASSTHQQGNTIYF
13	TRBV30	TRBD1	TRBJ1-1	few	TGTGCCTGGACGCGATCAGGGGGCACTGAAGCTTTCTTT	CAWTRSGGTEAFF
18	TRBV24-1	TRBD1	TRBJ1-5	few	TGTGCCACCAGCTCCCGGTCGGACAGGGGATGGTGTAATCAGCCCCAGCATTTT	CATSSRSDRGWCNQPQHF
13	TRBV29-1	-	TRBJ2-7	few	TGCAGCGCCGCGCACGAGGGGAATTACGAGCAGTACTTC	CSAAHEGNYEQYF
12	TRBV12-3/TRBV12-4	TRBD1	TRBJ1-2	few	TGTGCCAGCATACAGGGGTACTATGGCTACACCTTC	CASIQGYYGYTF
13	TRBV20-1	-	TRBJ1-5	-	TGCAGTGCTAGAGGTACAGGGTGGCAGCCCCAGCATTTT	CSARGTGWQPQHF
13	TRBV28	-	TRBJ1-3	few	TGTGCCAGCACCCCGACCTTTGGTAACACCATATATTTT	CASTPTFGNTIYF
13	TRBV7-7	-	TRBJ2-5	few	TGTGCCAGCAGCCCCCGGGGTGCTGAGACCCAGTACTTC	CASSPRGAETQYF
15	TRBV12-3/TRBV12-4	TRBD2	TRBJ2-1	many	TGTGCCAGCAGCAGGGGACTAGCGGGAGGGGGGGAGCAGTTCTTC	CASSRGLAGGGEQFF
17	TRBV20-1	-	TRBJ1-5	few	TGCAGTGCTTCCCCCAGATGGGGGCTCCTTGGCAATCAGCCCCAGCATTTT	CSASPRWGLLGNQPQHF
14	TRBV15	-	TRBJ2-7	few	TGTGCCACCAGCAGAGATTCGAGGGCAGGGGAATTCAGTTTC	CATSRDSRAGEFSF
13	TRBV6-6	-	TRBJ2-7	many	TGTGCCAGCAGTTACCCACAGGGAGGCGAGCAGTACTTC	CASSYPQGGEQYF